Each of the 4 T cell receptor beta chains below was sequenced from the same sample in a study of T cell responses to AZD1222 COVID-19 vaccine. Sequenced by immunoSEQ multiplex PCR; TCRdb stores in-frame clones only, minus some. In the table there are fewer than 95,000 clones, more than 85% of which are singletons. The input for sequencing was peripheral blood, taken 28 days after the second AZD1222 dose. All receptors come from an adult who received the AZD1222 COVID-19 vaccine.

The rearrangement uses TRBV30 and TRBJ1-1; a weak D match, TRBD1 (5 bases). Germline V gene lookup returns CDR1 GTSNPN and CDR2 SVGIG (reference sequence). This CDR3 has 16 amino acids. Trimming shortened V by 2 bases and J by 5 bases, and 21 bases separated the two germline ends. CDR3 DNA sequence: TGTGCCTGGAGTTCCTGGGGCTCCCCTGGGGAAACTGAAGCTTTCTTT. Translated: CAWSSWGSPGETEAFF.

V gene TRBV2 combines with J gene TRBJ1-6, with D uncertain. CDR1 and CDR2 from the germline V gene are SNHLY and FYNNEI. CDR3 length: 14 residues. V gave up 4 bases and J gave up 9 bases, with 13 bases separating them. CDR3 residues: CASSARPPVSPLHF. The CDR3 nucleotides are TGTGCCAGCAGTGCCCGCCCGCCGGTTTCACCCCTCCACTTT.

This clone was counted a single time. V gene TRBV28 combines with J gene TRBJ2-7, with D uncertain. The CDR3 sequence is 12 residues long. Germline CDR1 and CDR2: MDHEN and SYDVKM. V lost 6 bases to trimming and J lost 6 bases, with 12 bases between them. The CDR3 nucleotides are TGTGCCAGCAGCCAAAGGGTCAGCGAGCAGTACTTC. Its translation is CASSQRVSEQYF. Together with reference TRBV28 and TRBJ2-7, the CDR3 gives the full variable domain: DVKVTQSSRYLVKRTGEKVFLECVQDMDHENMFWYRQDPGLGLRLIYFSYDVKMKEKGDIPEGYSVSREKKERFSLILESASTNQTSMYLCASSQRVSEQYFGPGTRLTVT.

The chain employs TRBV7-6 and TRBJ1-1; D not resolved. The CDR3 consists of 16 residues. V was cut by 4 bases and J by 0 bases, with 15 bases left in between. Germline loops: CDR1 SGHVS, CDR2 FNYEAQ. CDR3 DNA: TGTGCCAGCAGCTCACAGAACACTGGCATGAACACTGAAGCTTTCTTT. Encoded protein: CASSSQNTGMNTEAFF. Filled out from reference TRBV7-6 and TRBJ1-1, the complete variable domain reads GAGVSQSPRYKVTKRGQDVALRCDPISGHVSLYWYRQALGQGPEFLTYFNYEAQQDKSGLPNDRFSAERPEGSISTLTIQRTEQRDSAMYRCASSSQNTGMNTEAFFGQGTRLTVV.